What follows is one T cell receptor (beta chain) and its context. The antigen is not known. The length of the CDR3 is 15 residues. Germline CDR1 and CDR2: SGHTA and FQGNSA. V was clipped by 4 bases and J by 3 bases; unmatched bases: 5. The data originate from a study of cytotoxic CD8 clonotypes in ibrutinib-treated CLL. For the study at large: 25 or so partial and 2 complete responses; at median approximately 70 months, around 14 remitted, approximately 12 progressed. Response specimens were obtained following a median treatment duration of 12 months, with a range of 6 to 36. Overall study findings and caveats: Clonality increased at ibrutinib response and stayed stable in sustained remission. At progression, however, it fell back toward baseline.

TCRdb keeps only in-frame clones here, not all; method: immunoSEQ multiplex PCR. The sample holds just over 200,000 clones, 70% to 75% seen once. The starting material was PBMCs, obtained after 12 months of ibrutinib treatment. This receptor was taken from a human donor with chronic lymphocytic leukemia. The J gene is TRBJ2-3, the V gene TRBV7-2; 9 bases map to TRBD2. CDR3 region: CASSSRTSETDTQYF. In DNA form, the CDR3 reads TGTGCCAGCAGCTCGCGGACTAGCGAAACAGATACGCAGTATTTT. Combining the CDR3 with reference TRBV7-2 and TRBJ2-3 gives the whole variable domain GAGVSQSPSNKVTEKGKDVELRCDPISGHTALYWYRQSLGQGLEFLIYFQGNSAPDKSGLPSDRFSAERTGGSVSTLTIQRTQQEDSAVYLCASSSRTSETDTQYFGPGTRLTVL.